This T cell receptor delta chain originates from a study of Vδ1+ human thymocytes. Study observations and caveats: Highly polyclonal TRG and TRD repertoires with Gaussian CDR3 length distributions appeared in thymus. TRG sequences recurred across donors, whereas TRD sequences stayed essentially private. About 20% of thymic delta-chain sequences were Vdelta2, with few Vdelta3, unlike blood Vdelta1+ controls.

RNA was extracted from the cells and then reverse transcribed. The CDR3 regions were amplified by multiplex PCR from V-gene primers to a constant-region primer. TCRdb reapplied CATT to the multiplex PCR reads. Of 70,000 to 90,000 delta-chain clones listed, 30% to 45% were seen once; the top ten hold over 0.2%. As to this clone: Antigen: not known.

Vdelta1+ thymocyte sorts reached between roughly 96% and 99.6% purity. The V gene lost 7 bases and the J gene lost 0 bases, with 21 bases spanning the gap. Germline CDR1 and CDR2: TSWWSYY and QGS. The CDR3 extends over 17 amino acids. The source material was Vdelta1+ gamma-delta thymocytes from the thymus. Subset noted: FACS-sorted CD3+ TCRalphabeta- TCRVdelta1+ TCRVdelta2- thymocytes. This receptor was obtained from a boy in the first two years of life who had congenital heart surgery. J is TRDJ1 and V is TRDV1; no reliable D call. The CDR3 here is CALDYPKKVPYTDKLIF. DNA for the CDR3: TGTGCTCTTGATTATCCGAAAAAGGTCCCGTACACCGATAAACTCATCTTT.